Given below is one T cell receptor (beta chain) in context. Its cognate antigen is unknown. The method was immunoSEQ multiplex PCR; TCRdb's version includes in-frame clones alone and lacks a portion of them. This sample has about 350,000 clones, with around nine tenths found just once. The entry originates in a study of Ad26.COV2.S vaccination and SARS-CoV-2 variants. General study findings and limits: Measurement of non-spike TCR breadth gave similar results in vaccine and placebo recipients.

Regarding treatment: 15 to 20 received Ad26.COV2.S at low or high dose, single or two shots; roughly five received placebo; per-sample allocation not given. All samples were drawn on day 63, counting from the first vaccine or placebo injection. The receptor's source is a person aged 18-60 years who received the Ad26.COV2.S COVID-19 vaccine or a placebo. The specimen was peripheral blood, collected in a trial of Ad26.COV2.S vaccine versus placebo.

The CDR3 nucleotides read TGTGCCAGCAGCGTTAATACAGGGGGCGGAGAGACCCAGTACTTC. Protein product: CASSVNTGGGETQYF. This rearrangement joins TRBV9 to TRBJ2-5; 9 bases align to TRBD1. V trimming: 2 bases; J trimming: 4 bases; junction bases outside the gene matches: 6. In germline, CDR1 is SGDLS, CDR2 YYNGEE. This CDR3 spans 15 amino acids.